The rows below give T cell receptor beta chains drawn from one sample of a study of OX40 agonist ivuxolimab in advanced cancers. The protocol was immunoSEQ multiplex PCR, while the TCRdb copy is restricted to in-frame clones and leaves out a portion. In the table there are roughly 59,000 clones, over 75% of which are singletons. The sample here was CD4+ or CD8+ T cells sorted from blood, taken in a trial of the OX40 agonist ivuxolimab. These receptors originate from an adult with an advanced solid tumor such as melanoma, head and neck, liver or kidney cancer. Both conserved end residues are part of each CDR3. Each record gives: clone size, V gene, J gene, D gene, CDR3 protein, CDR3 DNA. A D gene is named only where the DNA matches it firmly. Expanded clones are given a class, and other clones once, few, many or no size at all.

>.|TRBV10-3|TRBJ2-1|.
CAISEGGGLTYNEQFF
TGTGCCATCAGTGAAGGGGGGGGACTAACCTACAATGAGCAGTTCTTC
>.|TRBV7-2|TRBJ1-2|.
CASSLVRGNYGYTF
TGTGCCAGCAGCTTAGTGCGGGGGAACTATGGCTACACCTTC
>once|TRBV5-5|TRBJ1-3|.
CASSSPADPGHTIYF
TGTGCCAGCAGCTCACCCGCGGACCCTGGGCACACCATATATTTT
>once|TRBV5-6|TRBJ1-2|.
CASSSTTNYGYTF
TGTGCCAGCAGCTCCACAACAAACTATGGCTACACCTTC
>.|TRBV18|TRBJ2-7|TRBD1
CASSPLGQGAMRTYEQYF
TGTGCCAGCTCACCGCTGGGACAGGGGGCGATGAGGACCTACGAGCAGTACTTC
>.|TRBV6-5|TRBJ2-3|TRBD2
CASTSSGGAQYF
TGTGCCAGCACTTCTAGCGGGGGAGCGCAGTATTTT
>.|TRBV20-1|TRBJ2-1|.
CSASLGNEQFF
TGCAGTGCTAGTTTGGGTAATGAGCAGTTCTTC
>.|TRBV19|TRBJ1-2|.
CASRTDGTNYGYTF
TGTGCCAGTAGAACGGACGGGACGAACTATGGCTACACCTTC
>many|TRBV4-2|TRBJ2-7|.
CASSQDEGSSYEQYF
TGTGCCAGCAGCCAAGATGAGGGCAGCTCCTACGAGCAGTACTTC
>.|TRBV15|TRBJ1-5|.
CATSRVEGDGNQPQHF
TGTGCCACCAGCAGAGTGGAGGGGGACGGGAATCAGCCCCAGCATTTT
>.|TRBV9|TRBJ1-6|.
CASSVGPGPSNSPLHF
TGTGCCAGCAGCGTAGGACCGGGACCGTCTAATTCACCCCTCCACTTT
>.|TRBV5-4|TRBJ2-1|TRBD1
CASSLRDRGEGSYNEQFF
TGTGCCAGCAGCTTGAGAGACAGGGGAGAGGGCTCCTACAATGAGCAGTTCTTC
>.|TRBV18|TRBJ2-3|TRBD2
CASSPPLTSGGPSTDTQYF
TGTGCCAGCTCCCCGCCGCTGACTAGCGGGGGGCCAAGCACAGATACGCAGTATTTT
>.|TRBV15|TRBJ1-5|TRBD1
CATSTGTGGQPQHF
TGTGCCACCAGCACCGGGACAGGGGGCCAGCCCCAGCATTTT
>.|TRBV6-6|TRBJ2-7|TRBD1
CATQTGEKEQYF
TGTGCCACCCAGACAGGGGAGAAGGAGCAGTACTTC
>.|TRBV11-2|TRBJ2-5|TRBD2
CASSLLSGGQETQYF
TGTGCCAGCAGCTTACTCTCGGGGGGCCAAGAGACCCAGTACTTC
>.|TRBV28|TRBJ1-5|.
CASSFGSGDQPQHF
TGTGCCAGCAGTTTTGGTTCGGGGGATCAGCCCCAGCATTTT
>once|TRBV6-1|TRBJ2-7|TRBD1
CASSGSRDRGTVAYEQYF
TGTGCCAGCAGTGGGTCCCGGGACAGGGGAACGGTGGCCTACGAGCAGTACTTC
>once|TRBV9|TRBJ1-1|.
CASSPDSSNTEAFF
TGTGCCAGCAGCCCTGACAGTTCTAACACTGAAGCTTTCTTT
>.|TRBV7-2|TRBJ1-1|.
CASSFRGGTEAFF
TGTGCCAGCAGCTTCCGTGGGGGCACTGAAGCTTTCTTT
>.|TRBV7-2|TRBJ2-1|TRBD2
CASSLAGLAGGPEQFF
TGTGCCAGCAGCTTAGCGGGACTAGCGGGAGGGCCCGAGCAGTTCTTC
>few|TRBV7-9|TRBJ2-2|TRBD2
CAPLEASGSLTGELFF
TGTGCCCCTTTAGAGGCTAGCGGGAGTTTGACCGGGGAGCTGTTTTTT
>.|TRBV5-1|TRBJ2-7|.
CASSLAVGGTYEQYF
TGCGCCAGCAGCTTGGCTGTCGGGGGGACATACGAGCAGTACTTC
>.|TRBV19|TRBJ1-5|.
CASSIDRDKPQHF
TGTGCCAGTAGTATAGACCGGGACAAGCCCCAGCATTTT
>.|TRBV6-5|TRBJ1-1|.
CASSYSRGGRTEAFF
TGTGCCAGCAGTTACTCCCGTGGGGGACGCACTGAAGCTTTCTTT
>.|TRBV6-6|TRBJ1-2|.
CASSYSQGNYGYTF
TGTGCCAGCAGTTACTCCCAGGGAAACTATGGCTACACCTTC
>.|TRBV29-1|TRBJ1-2|.
CSVEKSPGRGPSNYGYTF
TGCAGCGTTGAAAAAAGCCCGGGCAGGGGACCTTCTAACTATGGCTACACCTTC
>.|TRBV28|TRBJ2-1|.
CASSSNGIHNEQFF
TGTGCCAGCAGTTCCAACGGCATACACAATGAGCAGTTCTTC
>.|TRBV2|TRBJ2-4|.
CASESNPVAKNIQYF
TGTGCCAGCGAGAGCAACCCCGTAGCCAAAAACATTCAGTACTTC
>.|TRBV5-1|TRBJ2-7|TRBD1
CASSGSGTGGTHEQYF
TGCGCCAGCAGCGGATCCGGGACAGGGGGCACCCACGAGCAGTACTTC
>few|TRBV30|TRBJ1-5|.
CAWSGGERQPQHF
TGTGCCTGGAGTGGAGGGGAGCGTCAGCCCCAGCATTTT
>.|TRBV5-5|TRBJ2-2|TRBD1
CASSSGTGITGELFF
TGTGCCAGCAGCTCAGGGACAGGGATCACCGGGGAGCTGTTTTTT
>.|TRBV11-2|TRBJ2-7|.
CASSPQGKQYF
TGTGCCAGCAGCCCGCAGGGTAAGCAGTACTTC
>.|TRBV7-8|TRBJ1-5|.
CASSPGGSWDQPQHF
TGTGCCAGCAGTCCGGGGGGCAGCTGGGATCAGCCCCAGCATTTT
>.|TRBV18|TRBJ2-1|TRBD2
CASSRLAGPNEQFF
TGTGCCAGCTCACGACTAGCGGGGCCCAATGAGCAGTTCTTC
>.|TRBV7-9|TRBJ2-7|.
CASSLRSDEQYF
TGTGCCAGCAGCTTAAGGTCGGACGAGCAGTACTTC
>.|TRBV10-3|TRBJ2-7|TRBD2
CAISGLAGGYEQYF
TGTGCCATCAGTGGGCTAGCGGGAGGCTACGAGCAGTACTTC
>.|TRBV9|TRBJ2-7|TRBD2
CASSAAVAGALNEQYF
TGTGCCAGCAGCGCCGCAGTAGCGGGAGCATTAAACGAGCAGTACTTC
>.|TRBV28|TRBJ1-2|.
CASSSPGLGSHYGYTF
TGTGCCAGCAGTTCCCCGGGACTGGGGTCCCACTATGGCTACACCTTC
>.|TRBV14|TRBJ1-1|.
CASSQETQNTEAFF
TGTGCCAGCAGCCAAGAAACACAGAACACTGAAGCTTTCTTT
>.|TRBV5-5|TRBJ1-1|.
CASSLDSGGTNTEAFF
TGTGCCAGCAGCTTGGACTCCGGGGGTACAAACACTGAAGCTTTCTTT
>.|TRBV7-2|TRBJ2-1|TRBD2
CASSFRLAGGKSYNEQFF
TGTGCCAGCAGTTTTAGATTAGCGGGAGGTAAGTCCTACAATGAGCAGTTCTTC
>.|TRBV7-2|TRBJ2-7|.
CASSLVAGEQYF
TGTGCCAGCAGCTTAGTCGCAGGGGAGCAGTACTTC